One T cell receptor (beta chain) is described in this entry. What it recognizes is unknown. Clones were sequenced by immunoSEQ multiplex PCR, and TCRdb holds only the in-frame ones, with some missing. Seen here are under 50,000 clones, roughly 92% observed once, and the top ten hold approximately 3.8%. The data originate from a study of tissue T cells after allogeneic stem cell transplantation. Findings and caveats of the study: In patients and mice, blood and spleen missed much of tissue repertoire.

The V and J ends lost 1 base and 3 bases respectively, with 9 bases between them. The CDR3 extends over 15 amino acids. Germline-derived CDR1 and CDR2 are SEHNR and FQNEAQ (reference sequence). The rearrangement uses TRBV7-9 and TRBJ2-2, with D perhaps TRBD2 (5 bases). The TCR comes from a woman aged 35-75 years who later had graft-versus-host disease after an allogeneic stem cell transplant. The sequencing here drew on blood, taken before transplantation. The CDR3 region is CASSLGGSDTGELFF. CDR3 bases: TGTGCCAGCAGCTTAGGGGGTAGCGACACCGGGGAGCTGTTTTTT.